This T cell receptor beta chain is from a study of T-cell reconstitution after alpha-beta-depleted transplantation in children. Germline V lookup: CDR1 DFQATT, CDR2 SNEGSKA (reference sequence). The V gene end was trimmed by 6 bases and the J gene end by 2 bases; junction bases not matched to a gene: 6. This CDR3 has 14 amino acids. A library of TCRbeta sequences, prepared with unique molecular identifiers, was generated. TCRdb reprocessed the PCR reads with MiXCR, giving one entry per CDR3 protein. The sample includes around 230,000 distinct CDR3 sequences, about 15% seen only once; the top ten take 40% to 50%. This clonotype was detected ten times or more.

The sequencing used PBMCs, mostly from graft donor cells, collected 360 days after TCRalphabeta/CD19-depleted stem cell transplant. The chain couples TRBV20-1 to TRBJ2-2; 7 nucleotides align to TRBD1. The TCR was taken from a male patient between 2 and 9 years old who had a stem cell transplant for acute lymphoblastic leukemia, so the T cells may come from the graft donor. DNA for the CDR3: TGCAGTGCCCCGGGACAGATAAACACCGGGGAGCTGTTTTTT. Encoded protein: CSAPGQINTGELFF.